This TCR beta chain was sequenced for a study of cytomegalovirus exposure and HLA in healthy donors. Study results and caveats: Confirmation was obtained in vitro that a few CMV-associated chains are specific for CMV antigens. A later analysis, which compared TCR beta chains of equal frequency, found the HLA-associated ones more clonally expanded. In a later analysis, TCR beta V- and J-gene trimming was associated with a missense DCLRE1C variant.

PCR involved 60 Vbeta and 13 Jbeta primers. The method was immunoSEQ multiplex PCR; TCRdb's version includes in-frame clones alone and lacks a portion of them. The sample yields 100,000 to 150,000 clones, 80% to 90% seen once. Notes on this clone: What it recognizes is unknown. An end of the junction differs from the germline gene, which may be a read error.

The CDR3 sequence is 16 residues long. Germline V lookup: CDR1 SSHAT, CDR2 FNYEAQ (reference sequence). Every donor was a healthy person donating bone marrow. The chain uses TRBV7-7 and TRBJ2-5, with 14 bases matching TRBD2. The source material was PBMCs. This receptor was taken from a woman aged 25 to 39 in good health and CMV-seronegative. CDR3 DNA: TGTGCTAGCAGCCAGACTAGCGGGGGGGCCGCGGAGACCCAGTACTTC. It codes for CASSQTSGGAAETQYF.